This T cell receptor (beta chain) was sequenced for a study of early T cells in non-severe SARS-CoV-2 infection. Looking at the study overall: Sequencing input comprised bulk RNA from unsorted whole blood; chain pairing was not available. Study results and caveats: Matches to VDJdb favored anti-spike CD8 responses and missed private and CD4 specificities.

Attachment of unique molecular identifiers was made to individual cDNA molecules. TCRdb re-derived calls from the 5' RACE reads in MiXCR, one entry per CDR3 protein. This sample yields 100,000 to 140,000 distinct CDR3 sequences, of which 11% are seen a single time; roughly 7.5% belongs to the top ten. Only a few counts were recorded for this clonotype. Its target is unknown. The receptor comes from an adult who was a healthcare worker with PCR-confirmed SARS-CoV-2 infection or an uninfected control (not recorded which). The sample comprised whole blood.

The CDR3 nucleotides are TGTGCCGCCGGGCGAAGTGAGCAGTTCTTC. Translated, it gives CAAGRSEQFF. The chain links TRBV19 to TRBJ2-1; D gene unclear. V lost 11 bases, J lost 9 bases, and 11 bases lay in between. Germline CDR1 is LNHDA and CDR2 is SQIVND (reference sequence). The CDR3 is 10 residues long. Based on the CDR3 plus reference TRBV19 and TRBJ2-1, the full variable domain is DGGITQSPKYLFRKEGQNVTLSCEQNLNHDAMYWYRQDPGQGLRLIYYSQIVNDFQKGDIAEGYSVSREKKESFPLTVTSAQKNPTAFYLCAAGRSEQFFGPGTRLTVL.